A selection of T cell receptor beta chains follows, all from one sample in a study of T-cell reconstitution after alpha-beta-depleted transplantation in children. MiXCR, applied by TCRdb to the PCR reads, yields one record per CDR3 protein. The sample has roughly 400,000 distinct CDR3 sequences; approximately 41% are singletons. The sample here was PBMCs, taken before TCRalphabeta/CD19-depleted stem cell transplant. All receptors come from a girl aged 2 to 9 with aplastic anemia, due to receive a stem cell transplant. Each CDR3 is given with its conserved first and last residue. A D gene is named only where the DNA matches it firmly. Where a row states a size, it is once, few, many or the class of an expanded clone; other rows omit it.

TRBV2	TRBJ2-7	.	.	TGTGCCAGCATGGACGGGACGTTAACCTACGAGCAGTACTTC	CASMDGTLTYEQYF
TRBV5-1	TRBJ1-1	TRBD1	.	TGCGCCAGCAGCTTGTCGGACACCGGACAGGCGAACACTGAAGCTTTCTTT	CASSLSDTGQANTEAFF
TRBV18	TRBJ1-1	.	.	TGTGCCAGCTCCCCGAACAGTATGAACACTGAAGCTTTCTTT	CASSPNSMNTEAFF
TRBV5-1	TRBJ2-3	.	.	TGCGCCAGCAGCTTGGGCCGGGACTTAGATACGCAGTATTTT	CASSLGRDLDTQYF
TRBV4-1	TRBJ2-5	TRBD2	.	TGCGCCAGCAGCCCGGTCAGCGGGAGGGGACAAGAGACCCAGTACTTC	CASSPVSGRGQETQYF
TRBV11-1	TRBJ2-4	TRBD2	.	TGTGCCAGCAGCGCGACCGGGACTAGCGGCCCCCTTCGCGGGAACATTCAGTACTTC	CASSATGTSGPLRGNIQYF
TRBV3-1	TRBJ1-6	.	.	TGTGCCAGCAGCCAAGATTTGGGTGCGGGTTCACCCCTCCACTTT	CASSQDLGAGSPLHF
TRBV18	TRBJ2-5	.	.	TGTGCCAGCTCACCGGCCCTCGGACGGCAAGAGACCCAGTACTTC	CASSPALGRQETQYF
TRBV29-1	TRBJ2-3	.	many	TGCAGCGCCTTGGACAATCCCACAGATACGCAGTATTTT	CSALDNPTDTQYF
TRBV30	TRBJ1-6	.	.	TGTGCCTGGAGTTTGGACATCAGGGGTTCGCCCCTCCACTTT	CAWSLDIRGSPLHF
TRBV20-1	TRBJ2-7	TRBD1	many	TGCAGTGCTTCGCACAGGGGGTCGTCCTACGAGCAGTACTTC	CSASHRGSSYEQYF
TRBV5-6	TRBJ2-3	.	.	TGTGCCAGCAGCGCCGGGTTCGTTACGCAGTATTTT	CASSAGFVTQYF
TRBV5-6	TRBJ1-2	TRBD1	.	TGTGCCAGCAGCTTTCGACAGGGGGCGCGAGGTGGCTACACCTTC	CASSFRQGARGGYTF
TRBV19	TRBJ2-1	.	few	TGTGCCAGTAGTATTCAGAGCGGGCTCTACAATGAGCAGTTCTTC	CASSIQSGLYNEQFF
TRBV7-9	TRBJ1-2	TRBD1	.	TGTGCCAGCAGCGTCCCCGGGACAGACTCTAACTATGGCTACACCTTC	CASSVPGTDSNYGYTF
TRBV27	TRBJ2-2	.	few	TGTGCCAGCAGTTGGGGGGGGCTGGGCACCGGGGAGCTGTTTTTT	CASSWGGLGTGELFF
TRBV15	TRBJ1-5	TRBD1	few	TGTGCCACCAGCAGGGACAGGGGGCTACATCAGCCCCAGCATTTT	CATSRDRGLHQPQHF
TRBV18	TRBJ1-5	.	.	TGTGCCAGCTCACCAACGGGACAAAATCAGCCCCAGCATTTT	CASSPTGQNQPQHF
TRBV20-1	TRBJ2-1	TRBD2	.	TGCAGTGCTAGAGATTTCCGGACTAGCGGGACTGATGAGCAGTTCTTC	CSARDFRTSGTDEQFF
TRBV5-5	TRBJ2-2	TRBD1	.	TGTGCCAGCAGCCCCGGGCCTCAGGGGGTAACCGGGGAGCTGTTTTTT	CASSPGPQGVTGELFF
TRBV9	TRBJ2-7	.	.	TGTGCCAGCAGCGTAGAGGACAGCCCCACCTACGAGCAGTACTTC	CASSVEDSPTYEQYF
TRBV11-2	TRBJ2-3	TRBD2	.	TGTGCCAGCAGCTTACTAGCGGTGGGAGATACGCAGTATTTT	CASSLLAVGDTQYF
TRBV5-1	TRBJ1-3	TRBD1	.	TGCGCCAGCAGCTTGCTGGACAGGGGCCGTACCTCTGGAAACACCATATATTTT	CASSLLDRGRTSGNTIYF
TRBV12-3/TRBV12-4	TRBJ2-6	.	many	TGTGCCAGCAGTTCACAGGGTAAAGCTGGGGCCAACGTCCTGACTTTC	CASSSQGKAGANVLTF
TRBV29-1	TRBJ2-7	.	many	TGCAGCGTTGTACTCGACAGCTACGAGCAGTACTTC	CSVVLDSYEQYF
TRBV29-1	TRBJ1-2	.	.	TGCAGCGTCCTAGGGATTTATGGCTACACCTTC	CSVLGIYGYTF
TRBV12-3/TRBV12-4	TRBJ2-5	.	many	TGTGCCAGCAGTTACTCCGAGGGGGGGTACCAAGAGACCCAGTACTTC	CASSYSEGGYQETQYF
TRBV29-1	TRBJ1-4	.	.	TGCAGCGTTGAAGATCTTTCAGGGAGCCTGTTTTTT	CSVEDLSGSLFF
TRBV5-8	TRBJ2-7	TRBD2	few	TGTGCCAGCAGCACCGGACTAGCGGGAACTGTCGAGCAGTACTTC	CASSTGLAGTVEQYF
TRBV6-1	TRBJ2-3	TRBD1	.	TGTGCCAGCAGCCGCACGTCTCCGGGACAGGTTTCAGATACGCAGTATTTT	CASSRTSPGQVSDTQYF
TRBV7-9	TRBJ2-7	.	.	TGTGCCAGCAGCTTAGCCGCCGGACATGCCGCGTACTTC	CASSLAAGHAAYF
TRBV5-1	TRBJ2-5	.	many	TGCGCCAGCAGCTTGGATAGCGGCGGGGCGGAGACCCAGTACTTC	CASSLDSGGAETQYF
TRBV12-3/TRBV12-4	TRBJ1-1	.	.	TGTGCCAGCAGGCGTAGGACTGAAGCTTTCTTT	CASRRRTEAFF
TRBV27	TRBJ2-7	.	.	TGTGCCAGCCTAGGGAGGGGGGACGAGCAGTACTTC	CASLGRGDEQYF
TRBV6-1	TRBJ1-6	.	.	TGTGCCAGCAGCCCTCTTAGCTCCTATAATTCACCCCTCCACTTT	CASSPLSSYNSPLHF
TRBV10-2	TRBJ1-1	.	.	TGCGCCAGCACCGAGGGACGGGATACTAATGGGATCACTGAAGCTTTCTTT	CASTEGRDTNGITEAFF
TRBV11-2	TRBJ2-1	.	.	TGTGCCAGCAGCGAAACCGACCGCCCGATTACCTCAAGCTCCTACAATGAGCAGTTCTTC	CASSETDRPITSSSYNEQFF